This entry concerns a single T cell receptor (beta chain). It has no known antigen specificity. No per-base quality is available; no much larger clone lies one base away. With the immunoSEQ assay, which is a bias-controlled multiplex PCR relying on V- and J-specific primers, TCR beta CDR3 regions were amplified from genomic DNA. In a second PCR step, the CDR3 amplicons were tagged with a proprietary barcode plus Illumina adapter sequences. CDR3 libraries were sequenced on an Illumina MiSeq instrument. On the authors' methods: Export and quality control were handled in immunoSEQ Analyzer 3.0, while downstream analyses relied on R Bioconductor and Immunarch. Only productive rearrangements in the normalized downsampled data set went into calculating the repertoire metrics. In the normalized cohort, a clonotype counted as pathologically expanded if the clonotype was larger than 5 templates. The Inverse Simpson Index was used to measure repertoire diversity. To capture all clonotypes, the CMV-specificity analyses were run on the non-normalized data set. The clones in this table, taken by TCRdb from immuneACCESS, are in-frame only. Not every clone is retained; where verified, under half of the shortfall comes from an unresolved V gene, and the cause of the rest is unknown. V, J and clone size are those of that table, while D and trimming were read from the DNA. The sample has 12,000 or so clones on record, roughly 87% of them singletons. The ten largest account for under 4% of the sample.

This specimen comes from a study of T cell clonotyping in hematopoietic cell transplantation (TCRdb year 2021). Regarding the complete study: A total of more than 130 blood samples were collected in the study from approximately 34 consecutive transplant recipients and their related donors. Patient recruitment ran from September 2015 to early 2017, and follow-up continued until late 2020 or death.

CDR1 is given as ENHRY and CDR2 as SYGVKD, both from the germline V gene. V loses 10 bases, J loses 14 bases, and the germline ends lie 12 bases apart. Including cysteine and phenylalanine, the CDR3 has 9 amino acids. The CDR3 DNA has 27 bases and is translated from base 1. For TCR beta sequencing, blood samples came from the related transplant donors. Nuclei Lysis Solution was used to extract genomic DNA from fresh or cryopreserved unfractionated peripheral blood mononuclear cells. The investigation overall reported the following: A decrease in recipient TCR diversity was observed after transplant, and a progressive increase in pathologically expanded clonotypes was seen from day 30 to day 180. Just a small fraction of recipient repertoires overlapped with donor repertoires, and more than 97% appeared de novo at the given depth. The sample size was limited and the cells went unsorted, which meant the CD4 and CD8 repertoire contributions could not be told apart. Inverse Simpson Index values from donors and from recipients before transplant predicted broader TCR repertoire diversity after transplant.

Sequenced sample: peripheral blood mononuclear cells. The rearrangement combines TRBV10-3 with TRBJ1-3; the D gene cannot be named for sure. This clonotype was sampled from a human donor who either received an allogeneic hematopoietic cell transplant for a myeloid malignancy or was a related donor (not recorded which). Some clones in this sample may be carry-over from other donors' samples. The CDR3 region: CATGSPLYF. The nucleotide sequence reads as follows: TGTGCCACCGGGAGCCCTCTATATTTT.